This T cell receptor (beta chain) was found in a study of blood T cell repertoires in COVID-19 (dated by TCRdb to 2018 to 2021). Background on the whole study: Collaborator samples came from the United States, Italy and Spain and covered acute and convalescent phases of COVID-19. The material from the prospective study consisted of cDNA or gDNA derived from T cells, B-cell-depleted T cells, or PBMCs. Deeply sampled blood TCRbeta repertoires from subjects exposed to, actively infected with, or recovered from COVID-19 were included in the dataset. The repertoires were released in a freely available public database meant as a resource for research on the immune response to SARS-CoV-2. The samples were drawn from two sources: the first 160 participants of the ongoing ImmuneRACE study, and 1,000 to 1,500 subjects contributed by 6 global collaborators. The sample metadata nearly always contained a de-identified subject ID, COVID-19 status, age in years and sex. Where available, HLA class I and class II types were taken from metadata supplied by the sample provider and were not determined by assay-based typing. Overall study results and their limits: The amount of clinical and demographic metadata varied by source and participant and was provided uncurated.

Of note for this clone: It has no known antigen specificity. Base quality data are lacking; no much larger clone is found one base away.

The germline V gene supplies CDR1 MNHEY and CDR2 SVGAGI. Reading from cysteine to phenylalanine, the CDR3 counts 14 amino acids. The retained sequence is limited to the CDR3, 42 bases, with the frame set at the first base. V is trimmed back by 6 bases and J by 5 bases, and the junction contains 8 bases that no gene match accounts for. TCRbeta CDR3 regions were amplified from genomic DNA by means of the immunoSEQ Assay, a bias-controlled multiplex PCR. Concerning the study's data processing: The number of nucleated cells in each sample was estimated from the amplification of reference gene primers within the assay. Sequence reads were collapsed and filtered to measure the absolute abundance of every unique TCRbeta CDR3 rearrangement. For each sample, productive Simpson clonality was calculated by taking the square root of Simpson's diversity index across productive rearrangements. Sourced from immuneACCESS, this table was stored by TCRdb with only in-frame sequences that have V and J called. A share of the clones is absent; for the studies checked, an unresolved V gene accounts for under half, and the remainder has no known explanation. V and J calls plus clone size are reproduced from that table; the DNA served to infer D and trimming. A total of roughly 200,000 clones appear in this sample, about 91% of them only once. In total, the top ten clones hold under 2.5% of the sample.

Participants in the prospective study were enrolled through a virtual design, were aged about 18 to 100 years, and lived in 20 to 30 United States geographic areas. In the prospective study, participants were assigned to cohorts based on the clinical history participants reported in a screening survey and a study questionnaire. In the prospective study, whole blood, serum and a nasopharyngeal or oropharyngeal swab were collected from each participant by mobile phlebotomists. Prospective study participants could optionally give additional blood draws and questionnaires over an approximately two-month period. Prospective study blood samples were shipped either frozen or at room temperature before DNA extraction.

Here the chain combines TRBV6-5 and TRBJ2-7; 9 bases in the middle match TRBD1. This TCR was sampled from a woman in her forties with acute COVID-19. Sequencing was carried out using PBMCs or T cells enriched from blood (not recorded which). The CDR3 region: CASRVDRGTNEQYF. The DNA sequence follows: TGTGCCAGCAGGGTCGACAGGGGGACGAACGAGCAGTACTTC.